These 23 T cell receptor beta chains came from one sample sequenced in a study of identical twins. From the 5' RACE reads, TCRdb called clonotypes with MiXCR, one entry per CDR3 protein. In the table there are some 760,000 distinct CDR3 sequences, roughly 18% of which are singletons. These same records also appear under a second study, on T cells expressing NK-cell markers.

The sequenced sample consisted of PBMCs. All receptors come from a woman under 30 in good health.

This clonotype appeared a few times. The junction and the germline gene differ at one end; a read error may be behind it. The chain couples TRBV7-9 to TRBJ2-1, with TRBD2 matching over 7 bases. Germline lookup yields CDR1 SEHNR and CDR2 FQNEAQ (reference sequence). This CDR3 comprises 13 residues. Here the CDR3 reads CASSLSAAGVGIF. Written as DNA, the CDR3 is TGTGCCAGCAGCTTATCAGCGGCGGGAGTAGGAATCTTC.

This clonotype has more than one count but fewer than ten. V and J are TRBV7-2 and TRBJ2-1, with 7 bases lining up with TRBD2. Germline assignment: CDR1 SGHTA and CDR2 FQGNSA. V lost 8 bases to trimming and J lost 5 bases; unmatched junction nucleotides: 9. This CDR3 is built from 14 residues. CDR3 sequence (DNA): TGTGCCAGCCGCCGGCGGGAGAGTAACAATGAGCAGTTCTTC. Its translation is CASRRRESNNEQFF.

This clonotype has only a few counts. V and J are TRBV12-3 or TRBV12-4 and TRBJ2-7; D possibly matches TRBD1 or TRBD2 (5 bases each). The CDR3 contains 18 residues. The V end lost 6 bases, the J end lost 5 bases, and 29 bases lay between the germline ends. As DNA, the CDR3 is TGTGCCAGCAGCCCGGGTATCCTGGGACGTAACTCTGTGAACGAGCAGTACTTC. This gives the protein CASSPGILGRNSVNEQYF.

The chain uses TRBV20-1 and TRBJ1-1; D remains ambiguous. Trimming stripped 2 bases from V and 0 bases from J, with 13 bases between. The CDR3 covers 15 residues. The germline V gene has CDR1 DFQATT and CDR2 SNEGSKA (reference sequence). CDR3 protein: CSARNMDGMNTEAFF. As DNA, the CDR3 is TGCAGTGCTAGAAATATGGACGGGATGAACACTGAAGCTTTCTTT.

This chain connects TRBV27 to TRBJ2-7; the D gene is possibly TRBD2 (5 bases). CDR3 length equals 12 residues. V was clipped by 3 bases and J by 7 bases, with 10 bases between them. The germline CDR1 and CDR2 sequences are MNHEY and SMNVEV (reference sequence). CDR3 bases: TGTGCCAGCAGTTTGAGGGAAGGGGAGCAGTACTTC. Its translation is CASSLREGEQYF.

This clonotype was counted a single time. The gene calls are TRBV4-3 and TRBJ2-7; possible D gene TRBD2, 6 bases. Germline CDR1 reads LGHNA; CDR2 reads YSLEER. The CDR3 sequence is 13 residues long. V dropped 0 bases and J dropped 6 bases, with 9 bases sitting between them. The CDR3 region has the DNA TGCGCCAGCAGCCAAGACCGCGGGACCGAGCAGTACTTC. Protein: CASSQDRGTEQYF.

Details on this clonotype: A junction end diverges from the germline sequence, so it may reflect a read error. The CDR3 is CASSVADRGTGAAFF. The CDR3 DNA reads as TGTGCCAGCAGCGTAGCCGACAGGGGCACGGGAGCGGCTTTCTTT. The gene calls are TRBV7-9 and TRBJ1-1; TRBD1 aligns across 8 bases. This CDR3 has 15 amino acids. Germline assignment: CDR1 SEHNR and CDR2 FQNEAQ (reference sequence).

This clonotype was counted many times. The chain carries TRBV20-1 and TRBJ2-3, with 8 bases fitting TRBD2. The V gene end was trimmed by 1 base and the J gene end by 6 bases; junction bases not matched to a gene: 9. CDR1 is DFQATT, CDR2 SNEGSKA, per germline (reference sequence). This CDR3 has 15 residues. CDR3 coding DNA: TGCAGTGCTAGAGGGAGTGGGACGGGAGGGGATACGCAGTATTTT. It specifies CSARGSGTGGDTQYF.

This clonotype has a handful of counts. CDR3 coding DNA: TGTGCCAGCAGCTTAACTAGCGGTCCCAACAATGAGCAGTTCTTC. Translated: CASSLTSGPNNEQFF. V and J are TRBV7-3 and TRBJ2-1; tentative D call: TRBD2 (6 bases). CDR3 size: 15 residues. Germline CDR1 reads SGHTA; CDR2 reads FQGTGA. V was trimmed by 0 bases and J by 5 bases, leaving 11 bases between them.

Concerning this clonotype: Sequence at one end of the junction differs from germline and may be a read error. CDR3 region: CATSRDRQELFF. For the CDR3, the DNA is TGTGCCACCAGCAGAGATCGCCAGGAGCTGTTCTTC. This chain joins TRBV15 and TRBJ2-1; D is unresolved. The germline CDR1 and CDR2 sequences are LNHNV and YYDKDF (reference sequence). This CDR3 comprises 12 residues.

This chain joins TRBV20-1 and TRBJ2-1; D perhaps matches TRBD1 (6 bases). Germline V gene data show CDR1 as DFQATT and CDR2 as SNEGSKA (reference sequence). Trimming removed 0 bases at V and 4 bases at J, with 13 bases between. The CDR3 consists of 15 residues. The CDR3 region is CSARDKTGWYNEQFF. In DNA form, the CDR3 reads TGCAGTGCTAGAGATAAAACAGGGTGGTACAATGAGCAGTTCTTC.

This clonotype was counted at least ten times. The CDR3: CASSNSGGELFF. CDR3 DNA: TGTGCCAGCAGTAATAGCGGCGGGGAGCTGTTTTTT. V usage is TRBV12-3 or TRBV12-4 and J usage is TRBJ2-2, with a tentative D call TRBD2 (6 bases). V lost 5 bases, J lost 7 bases, and 8 bases lay in between. This CDR3 spans 12 amino acids.

This clonotype was observed many times. This chain links TRBV5-5 with TRBJ2-7; D is unresolved. Germline CDR1 reads SGHKS; CDR2 reads YYEKEE (reference sequence). This CDR3 has 13 amino acids. Trimming took off 8 bases at V and 4 bases at J, with 16 bases between the two ends. The DNA for the CDR3 is TGTGCCAGTCGGAAGGGCGGCTCTTACGAGCAGTACTTC. Translated: CASRKGGSYEQYF.

This clonotype showed up just a few times. J is TRBJ2-1 and V is TRBV18, with D possibly TRBD2 on 6 matching bases. The CDR3 length is 16 residues. Germline V gives CDR1 KGHSH, CDR2 LQKENI. Trimming took off 6 bases at V and 2 bases at J, with 17 bases between the two ends. The CDR3: CASSLQGGVAYNEQFF. CDR3 DNA sequence: TGTGCCAGCTCTCTCCAGGGCGGGGTAGCCTACAATGAGCAGTTCTTC.

This clonotype was seen many times. V usage is TRBV5-5 and J usage is TRBJ1-2; weak D call: TRBD1 (6 bases). Deletions cut 2 bases from V and 2 bases from J, with 13 bases between. Per germline, CDR1 SGHKS and CDR2 YYEKEE (reference sequence). CDR3 size: 15 residues. The CDR3 protein is CASSLSGASNYGYTF. In DNA form, the CDR3 reads TGTGCCAGCAGCTTATCAGGGGCCTCGAACTATGGCTACACCTTC.

The chain has TRBV5-6 and TRBJ2-3; no firm D call. V was cut by 1 base and J by 6 bases, with 9 bases left in between. From germline, CDR1 is SGHDT and CDR2 YYEEEE. The length of the CDR3 is 13 residues. The CDR3, as DNA: TGTGCCAGCAGCTTGTCATTGGGGGATACGCAGTATTTT. Its protein product is CASSLSLGDTQYF. Full variable domain (rest looked up from reference TRBV5-6 and TRBJ2-3): DAGVTQSPTHLIKTRGQQVTLRCSPKSGHDTVSWYQQALGQGPQFIFQYYEEEERQRGNFPDRFSGHQFPNYSSELNVNALLLGDSALYLCASSLSLGDTQYFGPGTRLTVL.

The V gene is TRBV7-9, the J gene TRBJ2-7; the match to TRBD2 covers 8 bases. The CDR3 is 16 residues long. Germline lookup yields CDR1 SEHNR and CDR2 FQNEAQ (reference sequence). The junction had 17 bases not matched to a gene; V was cut back by 10 bases and J by 3 bases. CDR3: CATTRREVPSGYEQYF. CDR3 in DNA: TGTGCCACTACGCGGCGGGAGGTCCCAAGCGGCTACGAGCAGTACTTC.

The rearrangement uses TRBV7-9 and TRBJ1-4; D might be TRBD1 (5 bases). Germline assignment: CDR1 SEHNR and CDR2 FQNEAQ (reference sequence). The V end was cut by 1 base, the J end by 5 bases, with 11 bases between. CDR3 length: 15 amino acids. For the CDR3, the DNA is TGTGCCAGCAGCTTAGGGGCAGGGTTCAATGAAAAACTGTTTTTT. Protein: CASSLGAGFNEKLFF.

This clonotype was found a few times. The V and J genes are TRBV6-5 and TRBJ1-5; a weak D match, TRBD1 (5 bases). Germline loops: CDR1 MNHEY, CDR2 SVGAGI. Trimming cost V 0 bases and J 6 bases, with 9 bases left between them. The CDR3 totals 14 residues. The CDR3 here is CASSYSVGGQPQHF. The CDR3 nucleotides read TGTGCCAGCAGTTACTCTGTGGGGGGTCAGCCCCAGCATTTT.

The table lists this clonotype with a few counts. The CDR3 region has the DNA TGCAGTGCTAGAGCAGGGGGCAATTCACCCCTCCACTTT. As protein: CSARAGGNSPLHF. This chain links TRBV20-1 with TRBJ1-6; 8 bases match TRBD1. The junction had 0 bases not matched to a gene; V was cut back by 1 base and J by 7 bases. Germline CDR1 DFQATT, CDR2 SNEGSKA (reference sequence). The CDR3 length is 13 residues.

About this clonotype itself: A much larger clone differs from this one at a single base, so this may be a read error. The rearrangement uses TRBV20-1 and TRBJ2-7, with TRBD2 matching 8 bases. The germline V gene encodes CDR1 DFQATT and CDR2 SNEGSKA (reference sequence). The CDR3 is made up of 13 amino acids. The CDR3: CSASGGASCEQYF. CDR3 in DNA: TGCAGTGCTAGCGGGGGGGCTTCCTGCGAGCAGTACTTC.

In this sample, this clonotype turned up a few times. At one end the junction does not follow the germline gene, possibly because of a read error. The rearrangement links TRBV27 to TRBJ2-7; TRBD1 or TRBD2 may be the D gene (5 bases each). This CDR3 is built from 13 residues. Germline assignment: CDR1 MNHEY and CDR2 SMNVEV (reference sequence). CDR3 DNA sequence: TGTGCCAGCAGTTTATCGTGGGGAGAGGGGCCAACCTTC. It is translated as CASSLSWGEGPTF.

V gene TRBV10-3 combines with J gene TRBJ2-3; TRBD2 is a possible D gene (6 bases). The germline V gene encodes CDR1 ENHRY and CDR2 SYGVKD. The V end was cut by 11 bases, the J end by 8 bases, with 23 bases between. CDR3 length equals 14 residues. The CDR3 DNA follows: TGTGCCCACCGACCCGGGGGAGCGACTGGTACGCAGTATTTT. This encodes CAHRPGGATGTQYF.